The 31 T cell receptor beta chains below all came from one sample that was sequenced in a study of blood T cell repertoires in COVID-19. Profiled with immunoSEQ multiplex PCR; TCRdb holds only in-frame clones, not every one. The sample shows 100,000 to 150,000 clones, around 80% of them seen only once. Sample: peripheral blood. The receptors here all came from a man older than 75 with active or convalescent COVID-19.

The chain is built from TRBV24-1 and TRBJ2-5; perhaps TRBD1 as D (8 bases). The germline CDR1 and CDR2 sequences are KGHDR and SFDVKD. V was pared by 3 bases and J by 5 bases, with 15 bases between. This CDR3 spans 15 amino acids. The CDR3 DNA reads TGTGCCACCAGTGATCCCACAGGGGGGGGCGAGACCCAGTACTTC. It encodes CATSDPTGGGETQYF.

This clone showed up just a few times. V usage is TRBV7-9 and J usage is TRBJ2-1; 7 bases match TRBD2. The V segment lost 5 bases and the J segment 11 bases; nucleotides outside the gene matches: 6. Germline CDR1 reads SEHNR; CDR2 reads FQNEAQ (reference sequence). The CDR3 contains 12 residues. The CDR3 region is CASSPNGGKQFF. The CDR3 nucleotides read TGTGCCAGCAGCCCTAACGGGGGGAAGCAGTTCTTC. The whole variable domain, filled in from reference TRBV7-9 and TRBJ2-1, reads DTGVSQNPRHKITKRGQNVTFRCDPISEHNRLYWYRQTLGQGPEFLTYFQNEAQLEKSRLLSDRFSAERPKGSFSTLEIQRTEQGDSAMYLCASSPNGGKQFFGPGTRLTVL.

This rearrangement joins TRBV20-1 to TRBJ2-5; TRBD1 aligns across 7 bases. This CDR3 spans 11 amino acids. V shed 4 bases and J 7 bases; nucleotides not matched to a gene: 3. From germline, CDR1 is DFQATT and CDR2 SNEGSKA (reference sequence). CDR3 coding DNA: TGCAGTGCTACACAGGGGTCGACCCAGTACTTC. Residues: CSATQGSTQYF.

The chain combines TRBV7-5 with TRBJ1-4. TRBV7-5 is marked as a pseudogene. The CDR3 spans 16 residues. The CDR3 nucleotides read TGTGTCAGAAGCAAGCAATATGGTGGGAGCGCTGAAAAACTGTTTTTT. This sequence encodes CVRSKQYGGSAEKLFF.

This rearrangement joins TRBV5-8 to TRBJ2-2; 8 nucleotides match TRBD1. This CDR3 comprises 14 residues. Germline CDR1 is SGHTS and CDR2 is YDEGEE. Unmatched junction bases numbered 2, after V lost 0 bases and J lost 7 bases. CDR3 DNA: TGTGCCAGCAGCTTGGGACAGGGGTTCGGGGAGCTGTTTTTT. This sequence encodes CASSLGQGFGELFF.

This clone was recorded once. The chain links TRBV9 to TRBJ1-2; no clear D. The CDR3 sequence is 13 residues long. With 4 bases removed from V and 2 bases from J, the gap between germline ends came to 9 bases. The germline V gene has CDR1 SGDLS and CDR2 YYNGEE. CDR3 in DNA: TGTGCCAGCAGCCTACAGCAAAACTATGGCTACACCTTC. As protein: CASSLQQNYGYTF. The complete variable domain, with remaining parts taken from reference TRBV9 and TRBJ1-2, reads DSGVTQTPKHLITATGQRVTLRCSPRSGDLSVYWYQQSLDQGLQFLIQYYNGEERAKGNILERFSAQQFPDLHSELNLSSLELGDSALYFCASSLQQNYGYTFGSGTRLTVV.

This chain connects TRBV6-5 to TRBJ2-7; D not resolved. The CDR3 is 15 amino acids. Germline V gives CDR1 MNHEY, CDR2 SVGAGI. The V gene lost 6 bases and the J gene lost 1 base, with 16 bases spanning the gap. CDR3 nucleotides: TGTGCCAGCAGCCGAGAGGCAGTGCCTTCCTACGAGCAGTACTTC. It specifies CASSREAVPSYEQYF.

The rearrangement uses TRBV7-2 and TRBJ2-3; 7 bases fit TRBD2. The junction had 3 bases not matched to a gene; V was cut back by 2 bases and J by 1 base. Germline V CDR1 and CDR2: SGHTA, FQGNSA. The CDR3 has 15 residues. In DNA, the CDR3 is TGTGCCAGCAGCTTATGGGGGGGTCGCACAGATACGCAGTATTTT. Amino acids: CASSLWGGRTDTQYF.

The rearrangement links TRBV28 to TRBJ2-5; D not resolved. Per the germline V gene, CDR1 is MDHEN and CDR2 is SYDVKM. The CDR3 contains 14 residues. Trimming removed 2 bases at V and 1 base at J, with 8 bases between. CDR3 sequence (DNA): TGTGCCAGCAGTTTAGGCCTTTTCCAAGAGACCCAGTACTTC. This sequence encodes CASSLGLFQETQYF.

The chain is built from TRBV6-2 or TRBV6-3 and TRBJ1-1; D may be TRBD1 (6 bases). The V end was cut by 6 bases, the J end by 3 bases, with 26 bases between. The germline V gene encodes CDR1 MNHEY and CDR2 SVGEGT. The CDR3 has 18 amino acids. CDR3 loop: CASSPWGVQGAGDTEAFF. The CDR3 nucleotides are TGTGCCAGCAGCCCATGGGGAGTACAGGGCGCTGGGGACACTGAAGCTTTCTTT.

The V and J genes are TRBV19 and TRBJ2-1; D is possibly TRBD2 (6 bases). The CDR3 is made up of 16 amino acids. Germline-derived CDR1 and CDR2 are LNHDA and SQIVND (reference sequence). With 6 bases removed from V and 7 bases from J, the gap between germline ends came to 22 bases. The CDR3 DNA reads TGTGCCAGTAGCAACCCAGCCCGAGGACTACCGAATGAGCAGTTCTTC. Amino acids: CASSNPARGLPNEQFF.

This clone was picked up one time. V and J are TRBV5-6 and TRBJ2-5; TRBD2 might be the D (6 bases). V lost 4 bases, J lost 6 bases, and 22 bases lay in between. CDR3 length: 16 residues. CDR1 is SGHDT, CDR2 YYEEEE, per germline. CDR3 nucleotides: TGTGCCAGCAGCCCTAGCACTGGGGCGGGGTTTCAGACCCAGTACTTC. Amino acids: CASSPSTGAGFQTQYF.

This sequence joins TRBV9 and TRBJ1-2, with 7 bases aligning to TRBD1. Trimming cost V 3 bases and J 5 bases; bases outside gene matches: 4. The CDR3 covers 13 residues. The germline V gene encodes CDR1 SGDLS and CDR2 YYNGEE. The CDR3 reads CASSEGQTYGYTF. DNA of the CDR3: TGTGCCAGCAGCGAGGGACAGACATATGGCTACACCTTC.

V gene TRBV19 combines with J gene TRBJ2-5, with 12 positions matching TRBD2. The ends lost 3 bases at V and 4 bases at J; junction bases unmatched: 9. The CDR3 contains 17 residues. In germline, CDR1 is LNHDA, CDR2 SQIVND (reference sequence). The DNA of the CDR3 is TGTGCCAGTAGTATTAAACTAGCGGGGGGAAATCCAGAGACCCAGTACTTC. Encoded protein: CASSIKLAGGNPETQYF.

This rearrangement joins TRBV18 to TRBJ1-6; 9 positions match TRBD1. Germline-derived CDR1 and CDR2 are KGHSH and LQKENI. Trimming took 4 bases from V and 8 from J; bases not matched to a gene: 3. The CDR3 runs to 14 residues. CDR3 nucleotide sequence: TGTGCCAGCTCACGGGGACAGGGAGATTCACCCCTCCACTTT. It translates to CASSRGQGDSPLHF. Full variable domain (missing parts from reference TRBV18 and TRBJ1-6): NAGVMQNPRHLVRRRGQEARLRCSPMKGHSHVYWYRQLPEEGLKFMVYLQKENIIDESGMPKERFSAEFPKEGPSILRIQQVVRGDSAAYFCASSRGQGDSPLHFGNGTRLTVT.

This sequence joins TRBV6-5 and TRBJ2-3, with a possible D match to TRBD2 (6 bases). The CDR3 covers 15 residues. V was pared by 6 bases and J by 6 bases, with 19 bases between. Germline V gene data show CDR1 as MNHEY and CDR2 as SVGAGI. The CDR3 DNA reads as TGTGCCAGCAGCCAGACGGGGGAGCGCATGGATACGCAGTATTTT. As protein: CASSQTGERMDTQYF.

The V gene is TRBV7-2, the J gene TRBJ2-4; D not resolved. The CDR3 covers 19 residues. Germline assignment: CDR1 SGHTA and CDR2 FQGNSA. Trimming stripped 5 bases from V and 4 bases from J, with 27 bases between. The CDR3 loop reads CASSIGSGLDSRRKNIQYF. CDR3 sequence (DNA): TGTGCCAGCAGCATCGGATCGGGTTTGGATAGTCGTCGGAAAAACATTCAGTACTTC.

This chain uses TRBV18 with TRBJ2-1; a weak D match, TRBD2 (5 bases). In germline, CDR1 is KGHSH, CDR2 LQKENI. The CDR3 is 12 residues long. V was cut by 4 bases and J by 10 bases, with 11 bases left in between. This CDR3 is CASSQSSGEQFF. The CDR3 DNA reads as TGTGCCAGCTCACAGAGCTCGGGGGAGCAGTTCTTC.

The V and J genes are TRBV2 and TRBJ2-1, with D possibly matching TRBD1 (5 bases). The V end lost 2 bases, the J end lost 10 bases, and 12 bases lay between the germline ends. This CDR3 is 13 amino acids long. Germline V gene sequence: CDR1 SNHLY, CDR2 FYNNEI. The CDR3 loop reads CASSEMAQGEQFF. The DNA of the CDR3 is TGTGCCAGCAGTGAAATGGCCCAGGGCGAGCAGTTCTTC.

The sample holds one count of this clone. The chain employs TRBV7-9 and TRBJ2-5; tentatively, D is TRBD1 (5 bases). The ends were cut back, 3 bases at V and 0 bases at J, with 8 bases in the middle. CDR1 and CDR2 (germline): SEHNR, FQNEAQ (reference sequence). The CDR3 is made up of 14 amino acids. The CDR3 bases are TGTGCCAGCAGCTTCGGACAAAACCAAGAGACCCAGTACTTC. This translates into CASSFGQNQETQYF.

This clone has only a few counts. This chain joins TRBV6-2 or TRBV6-3 and TRBJ1-1; D remains unclear. The CDR3 runs to 16 residues. V was pared by 2 bases and J by 2 bases, with 15 bases between. Germline CDR1 and CDR2: MNHEY and SVGEGT. CDR3 loop: CASSYTPVETNTEAFF. CDR3 sequence (DNA): TGTGCCAGCAGTTACACCCCGGTGGAGACCAACACTGAAGCTTTCTTT.

The rearrangement links TRBV28 to TRBJ2-7; TRBD1 might be the D (6 bases). V was shortened by 8 bases and J by 4 bases, with 12 bases between the two germline ends. The CDR3 consists of 12 residues. Per the germline V gene, CDR1 is MDHEN and CDR2 is SYDVKM. The CDR3 protein is CASAGTPYEQYF. The CDR3 bases are TGTGCCAGCGCAGGGACACCTTACGAGCAGTACTTC.

This chain connects TRBV5-1 to TRBJ1-2; D is perhaps TRBD1 (5 bases). The CDR3 is made up of 14 amino acids. V lost 0 bases to trimming and J lost 5 bases, with 11 bases between them. The germline V gene has CDR1 SGHRS and CDR2 YFSETQ. Here the CDR3 reads CASSLASTAYGYTF. CDR3 DNA: TGCGCCAGCAGCTTGGCCTCGACAGCTTATGGCTACACCTTC.

The sample holds one count of this clone. The gene calls are TRBV5-1 and TRBJ2-7; 7 bases match TRBD2. The CDR3 has 14 residues. In germline, CDR1 is SGHRS, CDR2 YFSETQ. Germline trimming cut 0 bases from V and 4 bases from J; bases unmatched to any gene: 4. Here the CDR3 reads CASSLDGTTYEQYF. The CDR3 DNA follows: TGCGCCAGCAGCTTGGATGGGACTACTTACGAGCAGTACTTC.

This clone was counted once. The chain links TRBV29-1 to TRBJ2-7; 9 bases agree with TRBD1. Unmatched junction bases numbered 7, after V lost 1 base and J lost 0 bases. CDR1 is SQVTM and CDR2 is ANQGSEA in the germline V gene. CDR3 length: 16 amino acids. As DNA, the CDR3 is TGCAGCGTTGAAGCCCCCGGGACAGGGTTCTCCTACGAGCAGTACTTC. Translated: CSVEAPGTGFSYEQYF.

The J gene is TRBJ1-6, the V gene TRBV18; D perhaps matches TRBD1 (5 bases). The V end lost 1 base, the J end lost 8 bases, and 18 bases lay between the germline ends. The CDR3 covers 17 residues. CDR1 is KGHSH and CDR2 is LQKENI in the germline V gene. As DNA, the CDR3 is TGTGCCAGCTCACCACGGGGCCTCTTACTTTCGGATTCACCCCTCCACTTT. Its protein product is CASSPRGLLLSDSPLHF. Complete variable domain (other parts from reference TRBV18 and TRBJ1-6): NAGVMQNPRHLVRRRGQEARLRCSPMKGHSHVYWYRQLPEEGLKFMVYLQKENIIDESGMPKERFSAEFPKEGPSILRIQQVVRGDSAAYFCASSPRGLLLSDSPLHFGNGTRLTVT.

The chain is built from TRBV4-3 and TRBJ2-3, with D possibly being TRBD1 (6 bases). This CDR3 has 16 residues. Germline values: CDR1 LGHNA, CDR2 YSLEER. Trimming pared 4 bases from V and 3 bases from J, leaving 17 bases between. CDR3 coding DNA: TGCGCCAGCAGCCGCCAACTGGGGGCGCAAACAGATACGCAGTATTTT. Protein: CASSRQLGAQTDTQYF.

This clone was observed a few times. Because the CDR3's place on the DNA is in doubt, the DNA is left out and the CDR3 is given as listed by TCRdb. The chain joins TRBV21-1 to TRBJ1-1; TRBD1, the D gene given by the table, was not confirmed from the DNA. TRBV21-1 is a pseudogene segment. The CDR3 totals 18 residues, both ends included. This CDR3 reads CASSTPVAQGAINTEAFF.

The rearrangement uses TRBV11-1 and TRBJ2-3; 7 bases line up with TRBD1. The V gene's germline CDR1 is SGHAT and CDR2 FQDESV (reference sequence). CDR3 size: 15 residues. J lost 3 bases, V lost 1 base, and 4 bases had no gene match. The CDR3 here is CASSLDRGRTDTQYF. The CDR3 bases are TGTGCCAGCAGCTTAGACAGGGGAAGAACAGATACGCAGTATTTT.

The V and J genes are TRBV6-2 or TRBV6-3 and TRBJ1-6; D remains ambiguous. The CDR3 totals 11 residues. Germline values: CDR1 MNHEY, CDR2 SVGEGT. Deletions cut 6 bases from V and 13 bases from J, with 10 bases between. The CDR3 DNA follows: TGTGCCAGCAGCCAAGCGACGCCCCTCCACTTT. Amino acid sequence: CASSQATPLHF.

The chain uses TRBV3-1 (or the pseudogene TRBV3-2) and TRBJ2-1; 7 bases fit TRBD2. CDR3 length: 16 amino acids. Germline-derived CDR1 and CDR2 are LGHDT and YNNKEL (reference sequence). Losses at the gene ends were 0 bases for V and 4 bases for J; bases not matched to a gene: 6. DNA for the CDR3: TGTGCCAGCAGCCAAGATTCGGCGGGGGTTTACAATGAGCAGTTCTTC. Its translation: CASSQDSAGVYNEQFF.